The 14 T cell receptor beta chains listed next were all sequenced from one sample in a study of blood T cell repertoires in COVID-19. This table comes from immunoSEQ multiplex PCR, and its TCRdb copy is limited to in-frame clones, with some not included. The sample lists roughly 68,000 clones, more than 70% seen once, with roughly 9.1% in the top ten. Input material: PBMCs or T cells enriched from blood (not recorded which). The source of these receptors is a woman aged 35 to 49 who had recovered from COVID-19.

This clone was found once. CDR3 DNA: TGTGCCAGCAGCGTAGAAGGAGTTAACTATGGCTACACCTTC. Translation: CASSVEGVNYGYTF. J is TRBJ1-2 and V is TRBV9; D unclear. Looked up from germline, CDR1 is SGDLS and CDR2 is YYNGEE. CDR3 length: 14 residues. Between the trimmed V and J ends, which lost 0 bases and 1 base, there was a span of 7 bases.

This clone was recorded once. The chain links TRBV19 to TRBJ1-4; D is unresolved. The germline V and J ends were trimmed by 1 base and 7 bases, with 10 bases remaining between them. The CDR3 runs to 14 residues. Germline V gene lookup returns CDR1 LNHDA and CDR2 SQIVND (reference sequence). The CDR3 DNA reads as TGTGCCAGTAGTATAGGCAGACAAGCTGAAAAACTGTTTTTT. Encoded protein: CASSIGRQAEKLFF.

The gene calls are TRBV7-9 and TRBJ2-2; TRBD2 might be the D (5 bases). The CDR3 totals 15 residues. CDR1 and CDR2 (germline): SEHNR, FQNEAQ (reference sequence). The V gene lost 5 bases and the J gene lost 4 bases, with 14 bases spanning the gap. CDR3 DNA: TGTGCCAGCAGCCGCCCCCAGCGGCTCACCGGGGAGCTGTTTTTT. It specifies CASSRPQRLTGELFF.

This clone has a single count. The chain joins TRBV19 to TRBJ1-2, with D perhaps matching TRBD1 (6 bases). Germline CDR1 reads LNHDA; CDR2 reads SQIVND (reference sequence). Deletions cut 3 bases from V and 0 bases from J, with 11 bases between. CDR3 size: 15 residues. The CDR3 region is CASSMYRETNYGYTF. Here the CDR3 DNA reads TGTGCCAGTAGTATGTACAGGGAGACTAACTATGGCTACACCTTC.

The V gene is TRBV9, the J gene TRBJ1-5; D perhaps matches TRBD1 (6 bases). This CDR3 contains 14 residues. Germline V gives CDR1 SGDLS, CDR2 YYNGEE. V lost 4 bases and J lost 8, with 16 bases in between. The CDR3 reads CASSPTGTLEPQHF. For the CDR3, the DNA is TGTGCCAGCAGCCCTACAGGGACACTAGAGCCCCAGCATTTT. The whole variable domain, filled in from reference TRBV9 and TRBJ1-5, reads DSGVTQTPKHLITATGQRVTLRCSPRSGDLSVYWYQQSLDQGLQFLIQYYNGEERAKGNILERFSAQQFPDLHSELNLSSLELGDSALYFCASSPTGTLEPQHFGDGTRLSIL.

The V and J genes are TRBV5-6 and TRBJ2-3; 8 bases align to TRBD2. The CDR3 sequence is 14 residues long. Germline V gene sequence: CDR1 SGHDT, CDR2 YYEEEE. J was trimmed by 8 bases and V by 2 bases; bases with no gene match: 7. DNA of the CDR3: TGTGCCAGCAGCTTAGGTGCGGGGGGTGCTACGCAGTATTTT. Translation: CASSLGAGGATQYF.

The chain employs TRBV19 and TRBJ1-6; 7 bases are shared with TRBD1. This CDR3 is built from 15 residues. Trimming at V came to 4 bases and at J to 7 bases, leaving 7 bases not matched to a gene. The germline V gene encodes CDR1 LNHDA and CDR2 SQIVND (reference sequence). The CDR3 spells CASSTAGQSNSPLHF. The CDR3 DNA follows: TGTGCCAGTAGTACCGCGGGACAGAGCAATTCACCCCTCCACTTT.

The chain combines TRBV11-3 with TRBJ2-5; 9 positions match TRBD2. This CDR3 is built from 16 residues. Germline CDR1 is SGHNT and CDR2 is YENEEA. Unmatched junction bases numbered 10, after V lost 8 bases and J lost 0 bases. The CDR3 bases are TGTGCCAGCTCCCGAGGCCAGCGGGGGGACCAAGAGACCCAGTACTTC. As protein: CASSRGQRGDQETQYF.

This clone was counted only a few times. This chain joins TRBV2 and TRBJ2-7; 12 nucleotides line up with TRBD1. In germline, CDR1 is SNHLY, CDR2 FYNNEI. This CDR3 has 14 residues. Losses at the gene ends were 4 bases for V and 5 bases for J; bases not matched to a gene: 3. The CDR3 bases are TGTGCCAGCAGTGTGGGACAGGGGGCCGACGAGCAGTACTTC. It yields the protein CASSVGQGADEQYF.

The CDR3 bases are TGCGCCAGCAGCCCCATCGGACTAGCGGGGGGGACAGATACGCAGTATTTT. It codes for CASSPIGLAGGTDTQYF. The V call is TRBV5-1, the J call TRBJ2-3; 15 positions match TRBD2. The CDR3 contains 17 residues. The V gene's germline CDR1 is SGHRS and CDR2 YFSETQ. The trim removed 4 bases at V and 3 bases at J, leaving 6 bases unmatched.

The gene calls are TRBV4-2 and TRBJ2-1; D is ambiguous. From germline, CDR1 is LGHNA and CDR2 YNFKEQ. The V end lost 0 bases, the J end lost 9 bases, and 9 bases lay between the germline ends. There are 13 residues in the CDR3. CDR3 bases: TGTGCCAGCAGCCAAGAGTCCGTATTTGAGCAGTTCTTC. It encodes CASSQESVFEQFF.

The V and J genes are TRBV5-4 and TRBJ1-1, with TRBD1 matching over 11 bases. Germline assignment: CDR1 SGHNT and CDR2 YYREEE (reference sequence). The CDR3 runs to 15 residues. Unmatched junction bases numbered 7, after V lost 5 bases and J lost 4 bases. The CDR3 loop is CASRSDRGPGTEAFF. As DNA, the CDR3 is TGTGCCAGCAGATCGGACAGGGGGCCTGGCACTGAAGCTTTCTTT.

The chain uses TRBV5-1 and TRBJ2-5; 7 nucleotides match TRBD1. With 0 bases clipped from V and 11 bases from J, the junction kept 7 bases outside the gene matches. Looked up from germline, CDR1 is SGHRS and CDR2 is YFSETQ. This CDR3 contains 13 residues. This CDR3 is CASSLEYGRGQYF. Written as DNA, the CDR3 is TGCGCCAGCAGCTTGGAATACGGCAGGGGGCAGTACTTC.

In DNA form, the CDR3 reads TGTGCCAGCAGTGGCCGGAGGAGCGGGGGGGCTCGCACAGATACGCAGTATTTT. Its translation is CASSGRRSGGARTDTQYF. The V gene is TRBV6-1, the J gene TRBJ2-3; 10 nucleotides agree with TRBD2. Germline trimming cut 4 bases from V and 1 base from J; bases unmatched to any gene: 11. CDR1 is MNHNS, CDR2 SASEGT, per germline. The CDR3 is 18 residues long.